These T cell receptor beta chains were read from a single sample in a study of vaccination effects on CD4 cells after COVID-19. No cognate antigen is known for these TCRs. Data came from immunoSEQ multiplex PCR; TCRdb stores just in-frame clones and leaves some out. The repertoire consists of 65,000 to 85,000 clones, with approximately 80% occurring once and the leading ten covering more than 9%. Sequenced here: CD4+ T cells from PBMCs cultured with SARS-CoV-2 spike peptides, sampled before COVID-19 vaccination. Receptors were obtained from a human donor who received a COVID-19 vaccine. CDR3s include the opening cysteine and the closing phenylalanine or tryptophan. The order of the fields is CDR3 protein, D gene, V gene, J gene. The D gene is left open where the match is weak.

CDR3 protein: CASSYLQGFRGNQPQHF; D gene: NA; V gene: TRBV6-2/TRBV6-3; J gene: TRBJ1-5
CDR3 protein: CASSESGWYGTDTQYF; D gene: NA; V gene: TRBV10-2; J gene: TRBJ2-3
CDR3 protein: CASTPAGSETQYF; D gene: NA; V gene: TRBV27; J gene: TRBJ2-5
CDR3 protein: CASTNRGAGNTIYF; D gene: TRBD1; V gene: TRBV19; J gene: TRBJ1-3
CDR3 protein: CASNKGTEAFF; D gene: NA; V gene: TRBV6-5; J gene: TRBJ1-1
CDR3 protein: CAISEGRGDDYNEQFF; D gene: NA; V gene: TRBV10-3; J gene: TRBJ2-1
CDR3 protein: CASTRTSPYNEQFF; D gene: TRBD2; V gene: TRBV28; J gene: TRBJ2-1
CDR3 protein: CASSPDRANTEAFF; D gene: TRBD1; V gene: TRBV5-1; J gene: TRBJ1-1
CDR3 protein: CASSPTPNTEAFF; D gene: NA; V gene: TRBV18; J gene: TRBJ1-1
CDR3 protein: CASSPLSGYNEQFF; D gene: NA; V gene: TRBV9; J gene: TRBJ2-1
CDR3 protein: CASSLAGGSDEKLFF; D gene: TRBD1; V gene: TRBV5-1; J gene: TRBJ1-4
CDR3 protein: CASSLVGQGNNEQFF; D gene: TRBD1; V gene: TRBV5-1; J gene: TRBJ2-1
CDR3 protein: CASSILVGTYQPQHF; D gene: NA; V gene: TRBV19; J gene: TRBJ1-5
CDR3 protein: CASREAPRGSEAFF; D gene: NA; V gene: TRBV10-2; J gene: TRBJ1-1
CDR3 protein: CASTRGIMEGYTF; D gene: NA; V gene: TRBV6-6; J gene: TRBJ1-2
CDR3 protein: CASRLAGKLAGTHTDTQYF; D gene: NA; V gene: TRBV12-2; J gene: TRBJ2-3
CDR3 protein: CASSSYLAANEKLFF; D gene: NA; V gene: TRBV6-5; J gene: TRBJ1-4